This T cell receptor (beta chain) was sequenced in a study of blood T cell repertoires in COVID-19 (dated by TCRdb to 2020 to 2021). A note on the overall study: Samples from collaborators originated in the United States, Italy and Spain and spanned both the acute and convalescent phases of COVID-19. A freely available public database, intended as a resource for researchers studying the immune response to SARS-CoV-2, is where the repertoires were released. A de-identified subject ID, COVID-19 status, age in years and sex were almost always included in the sample metadata. Where HLA class I and class II types were available, the types were taken from metadata supplied by the sample provider, not from assay-based typing. The prospective study material was composed of cDNA or gDNA derived from T cells, B-cell-depleted T cells, or PBMCs. The dataset comprised deeply sampled blood TCRbeta repertoires from subjects exposed to, actively infected with, or recovered from COVID-19. The samples were drawn from two sources: the first 160 participants of the ongoing ImmuneRACE study, and approximately 1,300 subjects contributed by 6 global collaborators. Overall results and qualifications from the work: The quantity of clinical and demographic metadata differed by source and by participant and was supplied without curation.

Worth noting for this clone: No cognate antigen has been identified for it. No base quality values were provided; no much bigger clone lies one nucleotide off.

The collaborating institutions used their own protocols to collect whole blood in K2EDTA tubes. For TCRbeta analysis, collaborators shipped samples as frozen whole blood, isolated PBMCs, or DNA extracted from either of those sample types. TCRbeta CDR3 regions were amplified from genomic DNA by means of the immunoSEQ Assay, a bias-controlled multiplex PCR. Turning to the authors' computational methods: Nucleated cell counts per sample were estimated from amplification of reference gene primers within the assay. Sequence reads were collapsed and filtered to measure the absolute abundance of every unique TCRbeta CDR3 rearrangement. For each sample, productive Simpson clonality was calculated by taking the square root of Simpson's diversity index across productive rearrangements. In TCRdb, the immuneACCESS table is reduced to in-frame sequences with V and J assigned. These tables do not hold every clone; where another copy was compared, an unresolved V gene accounts for under half, and the others remain unexplained. V and J calls and clone size follow that table, whereas D and trimming were derived from the DNA. Here the sample has around 95,000 clones; roughly 79% occur a single time. In total, the top ten clones hold around 29% of the sample.

V is trimmed back by 10 bases and J by 0 bases, and the junction contains 10 bases that no gene match accounts for. The CDR3 starts with the cysteine, ends with the phenylalanine, and has 15 residues. The kept DNA is CDR3 alone, 45 bases in frame from the first base. The germline V gene supplies CDR1 MDHEN and CDR2 SYDVKM. Input material: peripheral blood. The chain joins TRBV28 to TRBJ2-7, and 9 junction bases match TRBD1. The source is a man between 65 and 80 years old with active or convalescent COVID-19. CDR3 loop: CAITPRDRVSYEQYF. The DNA sequence is as follows: TGTGCCATCACCCCCCGGGACAGGGTCTCCTACGAGCAGTACTTC.